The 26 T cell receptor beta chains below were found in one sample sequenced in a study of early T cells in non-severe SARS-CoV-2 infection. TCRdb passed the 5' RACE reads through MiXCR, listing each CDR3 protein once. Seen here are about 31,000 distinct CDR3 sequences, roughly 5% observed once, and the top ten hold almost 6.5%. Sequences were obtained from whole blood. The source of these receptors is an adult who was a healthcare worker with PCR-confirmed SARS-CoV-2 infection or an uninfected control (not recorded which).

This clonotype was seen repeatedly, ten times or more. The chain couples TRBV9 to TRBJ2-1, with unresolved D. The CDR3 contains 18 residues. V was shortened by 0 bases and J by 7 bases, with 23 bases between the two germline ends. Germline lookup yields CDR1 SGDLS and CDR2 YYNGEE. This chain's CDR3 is CASSVAQGYWLRWNEQFF. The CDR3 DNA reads TGTGCCAGCAGCGTAGCTCAAGGCTACTGGCTCCGGTGGAATGAGCAGTTCTTC.

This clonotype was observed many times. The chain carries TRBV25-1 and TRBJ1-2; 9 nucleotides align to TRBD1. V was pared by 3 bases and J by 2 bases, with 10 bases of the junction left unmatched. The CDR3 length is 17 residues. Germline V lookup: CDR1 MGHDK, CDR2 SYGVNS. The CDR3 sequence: CASSDGTGNRRNYGYTF. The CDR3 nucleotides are TGTGCCAGCAGTGACGGGACAGGGAATCGGAGGAACTATGGCTACACCTTC.

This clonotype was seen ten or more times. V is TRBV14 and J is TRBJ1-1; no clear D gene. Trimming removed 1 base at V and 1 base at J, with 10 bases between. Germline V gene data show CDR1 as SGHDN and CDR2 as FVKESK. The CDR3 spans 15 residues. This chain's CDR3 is CASSQGLFGNTEAFF. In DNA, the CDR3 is TGTGCCAGCAGCCAAGGCCTCTTCGGGAACACTGAAGCTTTCTTT.

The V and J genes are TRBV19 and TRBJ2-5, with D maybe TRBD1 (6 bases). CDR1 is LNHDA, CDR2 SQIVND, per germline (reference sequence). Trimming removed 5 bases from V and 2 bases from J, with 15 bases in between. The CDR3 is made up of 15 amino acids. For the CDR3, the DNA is TGTGCCAGTAGTCTCGACAGGCTCAGACAAGAGACCCAGTACTTC. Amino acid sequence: CASSLDRLRQETQYF.

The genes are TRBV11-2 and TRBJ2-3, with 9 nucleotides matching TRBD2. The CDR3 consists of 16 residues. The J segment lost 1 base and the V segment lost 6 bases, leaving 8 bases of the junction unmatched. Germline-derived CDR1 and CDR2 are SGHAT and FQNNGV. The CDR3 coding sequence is TGTGCCAGCAGAGGGCTAGCGGGATTGGGCACAGATACGCAGTATTTT. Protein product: CASRGLAGLGTDTQYF. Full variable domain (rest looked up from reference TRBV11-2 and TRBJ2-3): EAGVAQSPRYKIIEKRQSVAFWCNPISGHATLYWYQQILGQGPKLLIQFQNNGVVDDSQLPKDRFSAERLKGVDSTLKIQPAKLEDSAVYLCASRGLAGLGTDTQYFGPGTRLTVL.

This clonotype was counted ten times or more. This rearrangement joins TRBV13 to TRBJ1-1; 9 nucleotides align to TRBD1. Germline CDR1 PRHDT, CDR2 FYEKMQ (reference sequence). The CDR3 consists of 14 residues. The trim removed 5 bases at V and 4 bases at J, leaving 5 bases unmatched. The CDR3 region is CASSILQGATEAFF. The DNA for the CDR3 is TGTGCCAGCAGCATCCTACAGGGGGCCACTGAAGCTTTCTTT.

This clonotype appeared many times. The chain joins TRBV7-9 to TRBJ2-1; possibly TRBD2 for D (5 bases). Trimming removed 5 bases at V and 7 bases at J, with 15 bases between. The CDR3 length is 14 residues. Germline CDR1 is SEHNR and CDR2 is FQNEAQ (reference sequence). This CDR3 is CASSRGGAGNEQFF. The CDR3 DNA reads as TGTGCCAGCAGCCGAGGAGGAGCAGGTAATGAGCAGTTCTTC.

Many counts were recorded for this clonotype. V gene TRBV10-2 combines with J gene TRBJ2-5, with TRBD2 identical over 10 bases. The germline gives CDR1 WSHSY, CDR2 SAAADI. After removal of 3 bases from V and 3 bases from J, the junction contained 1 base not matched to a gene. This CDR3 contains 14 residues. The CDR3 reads CASSEGLAEETQYF. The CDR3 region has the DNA TGCGCCAGCAGTGAAGGACTAGCGGAAGAGACCCAGTACTTC.

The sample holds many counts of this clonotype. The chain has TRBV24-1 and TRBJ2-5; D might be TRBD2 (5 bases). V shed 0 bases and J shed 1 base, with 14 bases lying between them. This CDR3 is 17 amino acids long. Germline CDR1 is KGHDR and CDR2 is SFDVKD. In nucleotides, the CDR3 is TGTGCCACCAGTGATTTGTTACCCGCGGGTTTCCAAGAGACCCAGTACTTC. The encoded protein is CATSDLLPAGFQETQYF.

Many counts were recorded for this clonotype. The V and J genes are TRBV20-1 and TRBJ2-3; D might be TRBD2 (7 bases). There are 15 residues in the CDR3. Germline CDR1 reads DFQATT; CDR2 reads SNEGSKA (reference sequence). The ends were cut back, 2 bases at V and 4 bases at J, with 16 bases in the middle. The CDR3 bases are TGCAGTGCTAGAACTGGGGGGGCGCGGGCAGATACGCAGTATTTT. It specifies CSARTGGARADTQYF.

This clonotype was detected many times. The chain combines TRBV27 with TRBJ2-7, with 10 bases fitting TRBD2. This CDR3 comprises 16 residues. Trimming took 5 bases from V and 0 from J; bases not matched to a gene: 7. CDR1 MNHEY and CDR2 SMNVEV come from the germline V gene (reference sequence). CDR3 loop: CASSPLGLASSYEQYF. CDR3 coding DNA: TGTGCCAGCAGTCCCCTGGGACTAGCGAGCTCCTACGAGCAGTACTTC.

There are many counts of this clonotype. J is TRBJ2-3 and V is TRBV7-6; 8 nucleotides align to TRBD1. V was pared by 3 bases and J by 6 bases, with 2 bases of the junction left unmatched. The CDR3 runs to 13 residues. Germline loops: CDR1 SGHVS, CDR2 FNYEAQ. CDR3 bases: TGTGCCAGCAGCTTCCAGGGGGCGGATACGCAGTATTTT. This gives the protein CASSFQGADTQYF.

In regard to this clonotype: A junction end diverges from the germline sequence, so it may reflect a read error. Here the CDR3 reads CSAEGTEQEAQYF. CDR3 bases: TGCAGTGCGGAAGGGACGGAACAAGAGGCCCAGTACTTC. The chain carries TRBV20-1 and TRBJ2-5; the D call may be TRBD1 or TRBD2 (5 bases each). In germline, CDR1 is DFQATT, CDR2 SNEGSKA (reference sequence). This CDR3 spans 13 amino acids.

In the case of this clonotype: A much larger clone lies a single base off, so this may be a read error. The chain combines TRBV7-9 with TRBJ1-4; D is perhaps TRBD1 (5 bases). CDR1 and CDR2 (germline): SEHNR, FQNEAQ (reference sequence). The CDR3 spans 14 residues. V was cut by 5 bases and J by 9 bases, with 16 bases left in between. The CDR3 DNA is TGTGCCAGCAGCACAGGAGGATTGGGGAAAAAACTGTTTTTT. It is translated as CASSTGGLGKKLFF. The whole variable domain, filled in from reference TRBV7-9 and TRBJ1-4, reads DTGVSQNPRHKITKRGQNVTFRCDPISEHNRLYWYRQTLGQGPEFLTYFQNEAQLEKSRLLSDRFSAERPKGSFSTLEIQRTEQGDSAMYLCASSTGGLGKKLFFGSGTQLSVL.

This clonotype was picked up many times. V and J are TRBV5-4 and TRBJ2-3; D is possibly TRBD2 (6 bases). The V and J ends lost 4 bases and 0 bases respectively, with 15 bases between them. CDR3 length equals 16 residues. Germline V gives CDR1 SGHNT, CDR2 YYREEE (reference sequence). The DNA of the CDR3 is TGTGCCAGCAGCACCAGGACGGGAGTTAGCACAGATACGCAGTATTTT. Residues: CASSTRTGVSTDTQYF. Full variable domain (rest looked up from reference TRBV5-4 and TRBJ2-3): ETGVTQSPTHLIKTRGQQVTLRCSSQSGHNTVSWYQQALGQGPQFIFQYYREEENGRGNFPPRFSGLQFPNYSSELNVNALELDDSALYLCASSTRTGVSTDTQYFGPGTRLTVL.

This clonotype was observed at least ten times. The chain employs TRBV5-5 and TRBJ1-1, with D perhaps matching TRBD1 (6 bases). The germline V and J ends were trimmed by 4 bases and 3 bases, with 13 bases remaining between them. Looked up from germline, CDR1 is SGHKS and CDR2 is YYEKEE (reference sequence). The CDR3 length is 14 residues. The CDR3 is CASSLQGVDTEAFF. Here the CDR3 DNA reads TGTGCCAGCAGCCTACAGGGAGTCGACACTGAAGCTTTCTTT.

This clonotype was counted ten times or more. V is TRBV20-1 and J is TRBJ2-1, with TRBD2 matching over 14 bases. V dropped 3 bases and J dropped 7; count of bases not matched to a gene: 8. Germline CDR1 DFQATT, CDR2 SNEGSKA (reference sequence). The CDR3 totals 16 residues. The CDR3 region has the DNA TGCAGTGCTAGGACGGGGACTAGCGGGAGCAGGAATGAGCAGTTCTTC. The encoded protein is CSARTGTSGSRNEQFF.

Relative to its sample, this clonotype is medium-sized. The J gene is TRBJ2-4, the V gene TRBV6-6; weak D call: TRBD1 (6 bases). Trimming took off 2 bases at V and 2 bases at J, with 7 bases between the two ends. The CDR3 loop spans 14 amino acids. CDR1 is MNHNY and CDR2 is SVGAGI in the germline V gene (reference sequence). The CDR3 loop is CASSYGGSKNIQYF. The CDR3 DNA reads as TGTGCCAGCAGTTACGGGGGCTCCAAAAACATTCAGTACTTC.

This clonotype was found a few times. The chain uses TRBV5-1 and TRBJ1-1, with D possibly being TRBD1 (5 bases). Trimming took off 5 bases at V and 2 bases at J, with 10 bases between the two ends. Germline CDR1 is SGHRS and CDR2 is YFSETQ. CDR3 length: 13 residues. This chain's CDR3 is CASRTGPNTEAFF. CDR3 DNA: TGCGCCAGCAGGACGGGGCCAAACACTGAAGCTTTCTTT.

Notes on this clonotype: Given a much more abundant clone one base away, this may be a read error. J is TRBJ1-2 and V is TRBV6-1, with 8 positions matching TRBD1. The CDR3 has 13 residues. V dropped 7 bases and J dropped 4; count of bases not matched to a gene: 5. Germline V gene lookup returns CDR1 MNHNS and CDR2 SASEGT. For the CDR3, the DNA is TGTGCCAGCATGGCAGGGGGCCTCTATGGCTACACCTTC. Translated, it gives CASMAGGLYGYTF.

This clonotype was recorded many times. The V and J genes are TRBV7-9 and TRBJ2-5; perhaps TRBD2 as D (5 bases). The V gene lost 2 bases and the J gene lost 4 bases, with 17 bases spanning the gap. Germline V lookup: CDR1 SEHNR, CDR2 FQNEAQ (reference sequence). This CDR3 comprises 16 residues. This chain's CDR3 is CASSLRGSRGGETQYF. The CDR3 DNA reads TGTGCCAGCAGCTTAAGAGGTTCACGGGGTGGAGAGACCCAGTACTTC.

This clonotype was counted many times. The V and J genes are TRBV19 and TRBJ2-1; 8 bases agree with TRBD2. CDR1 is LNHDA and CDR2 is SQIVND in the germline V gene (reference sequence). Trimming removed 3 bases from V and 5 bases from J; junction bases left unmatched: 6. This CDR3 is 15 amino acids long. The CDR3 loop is CASSMSGSPHNEQFF. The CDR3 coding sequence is TGTGCCAGTAGTATGAGCGGGAGCCCACACAATGAGCAGTTCTTC.

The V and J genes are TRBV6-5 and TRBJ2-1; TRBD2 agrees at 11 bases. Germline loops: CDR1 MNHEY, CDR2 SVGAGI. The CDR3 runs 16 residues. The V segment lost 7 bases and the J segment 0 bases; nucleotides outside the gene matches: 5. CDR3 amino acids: CASKLGLADSYNEQFF. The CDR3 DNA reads TGTGCCAGCAAACTGGGACTAGCGGACTCCTACAATGAGCAGTTCTTC.

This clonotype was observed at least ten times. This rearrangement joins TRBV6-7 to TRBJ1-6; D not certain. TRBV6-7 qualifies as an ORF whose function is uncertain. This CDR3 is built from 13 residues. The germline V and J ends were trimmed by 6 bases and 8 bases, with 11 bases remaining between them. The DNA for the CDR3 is TGTGCCAGCAGGGATCACGGACATTCACCCCTCCACTTT. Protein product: CASRDHGHSPLHF.

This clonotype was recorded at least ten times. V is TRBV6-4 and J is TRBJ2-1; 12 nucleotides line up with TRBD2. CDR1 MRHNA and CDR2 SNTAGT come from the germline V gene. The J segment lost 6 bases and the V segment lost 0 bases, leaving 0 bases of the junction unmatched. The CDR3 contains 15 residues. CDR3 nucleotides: TGTGCCAGCAGTGACTCGACTAGCGGGAGCAATGAGCAGTTCTTC. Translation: CASSDSTSGSNEQFF.

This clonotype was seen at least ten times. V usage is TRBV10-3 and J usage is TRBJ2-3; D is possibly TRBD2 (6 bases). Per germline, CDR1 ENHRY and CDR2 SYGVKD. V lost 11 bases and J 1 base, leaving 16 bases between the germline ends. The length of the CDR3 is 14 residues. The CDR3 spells CAQRDPGGTDTQYF. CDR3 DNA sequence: TGTGCCCAAAGGGATCCGGGAGGCACAGATACGCAGTATTTT.